The 32 T cell receptor beta chains below come from one sample, sequenced in a study of CXCR3-negative and CXCR3-positive naive CD8 T cells. No antigen has been assigned to these receptors. The libraries of TRB cDNA were prepared using 5' RACE with UMI labels. Reprocessing the 5' RACE reads, TCRdb reports a single entry for every CDR3 protein and omits DNA. Here the sample table reports over 50,000 distinct CDR3 sequences. General study points: Relative to CXCR3-negative naive cells, CXCR3-positive naive cells had more hydrophobic TRB CDR3s.

Material for sequencing was naive CXCR3+ CD8+ T cells from blood. Subset in this sample: CD45RO-CCR7+CD27+CD95- naive CD8+ T cells expressing CXCR3 (TNR3+). Receptor source: a human donor in good health. Some clones in this sample may be carry-over from other donors' samples.

The chain links TRBV5-4 to TRBJ1-1. The CDR3 is 15 residues long. The germline V gene has CDR1 SGHNT and CDR2 YYREEE (reference sequence). The CDR3 sequence is CASSKLSRANTEAFF.

This rearrangement joins TRBV6-5 to TRBJ1-1. Germline CDR1 reads MNHEY; CDR2 reads SVGAGI. The CDR3 runs 11 residues. The CDR3 sequence: CASLGGTEAFF.

This chain uses TRBV4-3 with TRBJ2-2; TCRdb's assignment of TRBD1 cannot be checked, as there is no DNA. Germline V lookup: CDR1 LGHNA, CDR2 YSLEER. The CDR3 spans 15 residues. CDR3 sequence: CASSSGTSATGELFF.

The rearrangement joins TRBV20-1 to TRBJ1-2; with no DNA, the TCRdb D assignment of TRBD1 cannot be verified. CDR1 DFQATT and CDR2 SNEGSKA come from the germline V gene (reference sequence). This CDR3 comprises 13 residues. The CDR3 protein is CSAKQGSNYGYTF.

V gene TRBV2 combines with J gene TRBJ2-5; TCRdb calls TRBD1, which cannot be checked without DNA. Germline CDR1 reads SNHLY; CDR2 reads FYNNEI. The CDR3 consists of 15 residues. The CDR3 here is CACWTPVEIQETQYF.

This sequence joins TRBV5-5 and TRBJ1-5. The CDR3 spans 13 residues. The germline V gene encodes CDR1 SGHKS and CDR2 YYEKEE (reference sequence). CDR3 in amino acids: CASSFVSNQPQHF.

The gene calls are TRBV27 and TRBJ2-6; the D call of TRBD1 rests on TCRdb alone, since no DNA is present to check it. Germline V CDR1 and CDR2: MNHEY, SMNVEV (reference sequence). This CDR3 contains 15 residues. CDR3 sequence: CASSPGGSGANVLTF.

This chain links TRBV27 with TRBJ2-2. This CDR3 has 14 residues. Germline V CDR1 and CDR2: MNHEY, SMNVEV (reference sequence). The CDR3 here is CASSLVGATGELFF.

The chain recombines TRBV28 with TRBJ2-2; the TRBD1 assignment by TCRdb is unverifiable without DNA. From germline, CDR1 is MDHEN and CDR2 SYDVKM. This CDR3 contains 16 residues. This CDR3 is CASSLTGGSNTGELFF.

The chain couples TRBV27 to TRBJ2-3; TCRdb's assignment of TRBD2 cannot be checked, as there is no DNA. The length of the CDR3 is 16 residues. Germline assignment: CDR1 MNHEY and CDR2 SMNVEV (reference sequence). CDR3 amino acids: CASRPPGLLETDTQYF.

The chain has TRBV14 and TRBJ2-1; TCRdb's D call of TRBD1 is untestable without DNA. The CDR3 contains 16 residues. CDR1 is SGHDN, CDR2 FVKESK, per germline. The CDR3 region is CASSRAVPRPYNEQFF.

This sequence joins TRBV29-1 and TRBJ2-3. Germline V lookup: CDR1 SQVTM, CDR2 ANQGSEA. The CDR3 is 11 amino acids. CDR3 sequence: CSVGVADTQYF.

The chain recombines TRBV9 with TRBJ2-3. Germline assignment: CDR1 SGDLS and CDR2 YYNGEE. The CDR3 consists of 15 residues. The CDR3 sequence: CASSVDSSSTDTQYF.

The V and J genes are TRBV28 and TRBJ2-2; TCRdb indicates TRBD2, and absent DNA this call remains unverified. Germline V gene data show CDR1 as MDHEN and CDR2 as SYDVKM. This CDR3 has 17 amino acids. The CDR3 spells CASSPLASGGVAGELFF.

The V and J genes are TRBV29-1 and TRBJ2-7; the TCRdb D gene call, TRBD1, has no DNA to confirm it. The germline V gene encodes CDR1 SQVTM and CDR2 ANQGSEA. The length of the CDR3 is 15 residues. This CDR3 reads CSVEDRRGLAYEQYF.

The V gene is TRBV7-3, the J gene TRBJ2-2. The CDR3 is 14 amino acids. CDR1 SGHTA and CDR2 FQGTGA come from the germline V gene. CDR3: CASSLLGWTGELFF.

The CDR3 is CSANPGQGSYEQYF. This rearrangement joins TRBV20-1 to TRBJ2-7; TCRdb indicates TRBD1, and absent DNA this call remains unverified. The CDR3 spans 14 residues. Germline V CDR1 and CDR2: DFQATT, SNEGSKA (reference sequence).

This chain connects TRBV12-3 or TRBV12-4 to TRBJ2-1; TCRdb selects TRBD1, and the lack of DNA leaves this call unchecked. The CDR3 totals 14 residues. The CDR3 loop is CASTSGTAYNEQFF.

This chain joins TRBV10-3 and TRBJ2-7; checking the TCRdb D call of TRBD1 is not possible without DNA. Germline V gene lookup returns CDR1 ENHRY and CDR2 SYGVKD. CDR3 size: 16 residues. CDR3 in amino acids: CAISDYGQGMSYEQYF.

The rearrangement uses TRBV29-1 and TRBJ1-5; TCRdb proposes TRBD1, but this gene call is untestable without DNA. CDR1 and CDR2 from the germline V gene are SQVTM and ANQGSEA. The CDR3 contains 13 residues. CDR3: CSVAGGDNQPQHF.

The J gene is TRBJ2-7, the V gene TRBV11-2. The germline V gene encodes CDR1 SGHAT and CDR2 FQNNGV. CDR3 length: 11 residues. The CDR3 protein is CASSSRYEQYF.

The CDR3: CASSPQATSDEKLFF. The V and J genes are TRBV18 and TRBJ1-4. In germline, CDR1 is KGHSH, CDR2 LQKENI. The CDR3 totals 15 residues.

The chain links TRBV18 to TRBJ1-5; TCRdb returns TRBD1, unconfirmable since there is no DNA. This CDR3 has 14 amino acids. The germline V gene has CDR1 KGHSH and CDR2 LQKENI. The CDR3 is CASSPGHHNQPQHF. Based on the CDR3 plus reference TRBV18 and TRBJ1-5, the full variable domain is NAGVMQNPRHLVRRRGQEARLRCSPMKGHSHVYWYRQLPEEGLKFMVYLQKENIIDESGMPKERFSAEFPKEGPSILRIQQVVRGDSAAYFCASSPGHHNQPQHFGDGTRLSIL.

V is TRBV4-2 and J is TRBJ1-5. Germline-derived CDR1 and CDR2 are LGHNA and YNFKEQ. The CDR3 sequence is 15 residues long. The CDR3: CASSQEHEAYQPQHF.

The V gene is TRBV12-3 or TRBV12-4, the J gene TRBJ1-4; TCRdb selects TRBD1, and the lack of DNA leaves this call unchecked. The CDR3 is 15 residues long. CDR3: CASSATGALNEKLFF.

J is TRBJ2-5 and V is TRBV20-1. Germline CDR1 is DFQATT and CDR2 is SNEGSKA (reference sequence). The CDR3 sequence is 13 residues long. The CDR3 loop reads CSAEVGEMETQYF.

The chain links TRBV7-9 to TRBJ2-7; TCRdb names TRBD2, which stays unverified in the absence of DNA. CDR1 and CDR2 (germline): SEHNR, FQNEAQ (reference sequence). The CDR3 length is 13 residues. The CDR3 loop is CASSPRAGNEQYF.

This chain joins TRBV4-3 and TRBJ1-1. CDR3 length: 14 amino acids. Germline CDR1 reads LGHNA; CDR2 reads YSLEER. The CDR3: CASSQFSMNTEAFF.

The J gene is TRBJ2-1, the V gene TRBV9; TCRdb indicates TRBD2, and absent DNA this call remains unverified. Germline CDR1 is SGDLS and CDR2 is YYNGEE. This CDR3 is 15 amino acids long. The CDR3 protein is CASSGFGGGADEQFF. The full variable domain, rest sourced from reference TRBV9 and TRBJ2-1, is DSGVTQTPKHLITATGQRVTLRCSPRSGDLSVYWYQQSLDQGLQFLIQYYNGEERAKGNILERFSAQQFPDLHSELNLSSLELGDSALYFCASSGFGGGADEQFFGPGTRLTVL.

J is TRBJ2-5 and V is TRBV6-5; TCRdb proposes TRBD1, but this gene call is untestable without DNA. CDR1 is MNHEY and CDR2 is SVGAGI in the germline V gene. The CDR3 length is 14 residues. The CDR3: CASSYSSRPGAQYF.

V gene TRBV20-1 combines with J gene TRBJ2-7; TCRdb's assignment of TRBD2 cannot be checked, as there is no DNA. The CDR3 spans 16 residues. In germline, CDR1 is DFQATT, CDR2 SNEGSKA (reference sequence). CDR3 sequence reads: CSARVDLADSSYEQYF.

The chain links TRBV21-1 to TRBJ2-7; the D call of TRBD1 rests on TCRdb alone, since no DNA is present to check it. TRBV21-1 corresponds to a pseudogene. The CDR3 runs to 14 residues. CDR3 sequence: CASSIPRDRGEQYF.